What follows are 12 T cell receptor beta chains derived from one specimen sequenced in a study of beta chain features in type 1 diabetes. Study-wide points: In all four CD4+ subsets, TCRB CDR3 length was significantly, moderately reduced in type 1 diabetes.

The study reverse transcribed the entire isolated RNA, so it sequenced expressed TCRB transcripts. Profiling relied on immunoSEQ multiplex PCR, and the TCRdb table lists in-frame clones only, not all of them. The sample comprises some 250,000 clones, roughly 13% of which are singletons, and about 0.02% rests with the top ten. These receptors lack a known antigen. Source material: naive CD4+ T cells from blood. The receptors come from a man aged 25 to 45 with type 1 diabetes.

The chain joins TRBV7-6 to TRBJ2-5, with 9 positions matching TRBD2. The V gene end was trimmed by 5 bases and the J gene end by 4 bases; junction bases not matched to a gene: 5. This CDR3 comprises 14 residues. Germline V CDR1 and CDR2: SGHVS, FNYEAQ. In DNA, the CDR3 is TGTGCCAGCAGCCCCCGCGGGAGGGCAGAGACCCAGTACTTC. Its protein product is CASSPRGRAETQYF.

V gene TRBV7-2 combines with J gene TRBJ2-3, with D unresolved. The ends were cut back, 5 bases at V and 2 bases at J, with 11 bases in the middle. The germline gives CDR1 SGHTA, CDR2 FQGNSA. This CDR3 comprises 14 residues. The CDR3 loop reads CASSRDSSTDTQYF. The DNA of the CDR3 is TGTGCCAGCAGCCGTGACTCCTCCACAGATACGCAGTATTTT.

The chain couples TRBV4-1 to TRBJ2-1, with 11 bases fitting TRBD2. CDR3 length equals 15 residues. The V gene's germline CDR1 is MGHRA and CDR2 YSYEKL. V shed 2 bases, J shed 6 bases, and the junction held 3 bases outside the gene matches. As DNA, the CDR3 is TGCGCCAGCAGCCAAACTAGCGGGAGCCCCAATGAGCAGTTCTTC. Its translation is CASSQTSGSPNEQFF.

This clone was picked up a small number of times. This chain joins TRBV7-8 and TRBJ1-2; 8 bases are shared with TRBD1. The CDR3 length is 14 residues. V was pared by 5 bases and J by 7 bases, with 9 bases of the junction left unmatched. Germline lookup yields CDR1 SGHVS and CDR2 FQNEAQ. The CDR3 coding sequence is TGTGCCAGCAGCCCTCGGACAGGGTCGGCTGGCTACACCTTC. Its protein is CASSPRTGSAGYTF.

This clone showed up just a few times. The chain joins TRBV29-1 to TRBJ2-3, with 7 bases lining up with TRBD1. Per germline, CDR1 SQVTM and CDR2 ANQGSEA. J gave up 6 bases and V 7 bases, and 7 bases lay outside the gene matches. The CDR3 extends over 12 amino acids. The CDR3 reads CSAVHRGDTQYF. The CDR3 DNA follows: TGCAGCGCCGTTCACAGGGGTGATACGCAGTATTTT.

This clone has just a few counts. The V call is TRBV6-1, the J call TRBJ2-2, with 8 positions matching TRBD1. The CDR3 is made up of 16 amino acids. Germline V CDR1 and CDR2: MNHNS, SASEGT. V shed 4 bases and J 1 base; nucleotides not matched to a gene: 5. Here the CDR3 DNA reads TGTGCCAGCAGTGGACAGGGGCCCGAGAACACCGGGGAGCTGTTTTTT. As protein: CASSGQGPENTGELFF.

The V call is TRBV2, the J call TRBJ1-2, with D possibly TRBD1 on 6 matching bases. Deletions cut 3 bases from V and 2 bases from J, with 10 bases between. Per the germline V gene, CDR1 is SNHLY and CDR2 is FYNNEI. The CDR3 is 14 amino acids. The CDR3: CASSERQENYGYTF. CDR3 in DNA: TGTGCCAGCAGTGAGAGACAGGAGAACTATGGCTACACCTTC.

The table lists this clone with a few counts. The CDR3 DNA reads TGTGCCAGCAGCTTCGGCAATCAGCCCCAGCATTTT. Its protein is CASSFGNQPQHF. This chain connects TRBV5-8 to TRBJ1-5, with no clear D. The V gene's germline CDR1 is SGHTS and CDR2 YDEGEE. CDR3 length equals 12 residues. The V gene lost 2 bases and the J gene lost 2 bases, with 2 bases spanning the gap.

A few counts support this clone. The genes are TRBV5-1 and TRBJ1-6; D uncertain. CDR3 length: 15 amino acids. Trimming removed 4 bases from V and 6 bases from J, with 14 bases in between. Germline V gene sequence: CDR1 SGHRS, CDR2 YFSETQ. CDR3 bases: TGCGCCAGCAGCCCTCTAGGTTCCGGTAATTCACCCCTCCACTTT. This encodes CASSPLGSGNSPLHF.

The rearrangement links TRBV2 to TRBJ1-2; no firm D call. The V gene's germline CDR1 is SNHLY and CDR2 FYNNEI. The V and J ends lost 5 bases and 5 bases respectively, with 3 bases between them. This CDR3 contains 10 residues. CDR3 amino acids: CASSLYGYTF. As DNA, the CDR3 is TGTGCCAGCAGTCTGTATGGCTACACCTTC.

This sequence joins TRBV9 and TRBJ2-5; 10 nucleotides align to TRBD1. V shed 2 bases, J shed 3 bases, and the junction held 4 bases outside the gene matches. The CDR3 consists of 15 residues. Germline CDR1 SGDLS, CDR2 YYNGEE. CDR3 nucleotides: TGTGCCAGCAGCGTCGGACAGGGGGGAAAAGAGACCCAGTACTTC. Amino acid sequence: CASSVGQGGKETQYF.

This chain connects TRBV29-1 to TRBJ1-2, with 9 bases fitting TRBD1. The V and J ends lost 5 bases and 8 bases, in that order; junction bases with no gene match: 9. The CDR3 sequence is 13 residues long. Germline CDR1 is SQVTM and CDR2 is ANQGSEA. This CDR3 reads CSVLGQGLRGYTF. In nucleotides, the CDR3 is TGCAGCGTTTTGGGACAGGGATTACGGGGCTACACCTTC.